This T cell receptor (beta chain) was captured in a study of blood T cell repertoires in COVID-19. Trimming shortened V by 2 bases and J by 5 bases, and 9 bases separated the two germline ends. This CDR3 is 14 amino acids long. CDR1 is LGHNT, CDR2 FRNRAP, per germline. Sequenced by immunoSEQ multiplex PCR; TCRdb stores in-frame clones only, minus some. This sample carries a few hundred thousand clones, approximately 89% of them seen once, and the ten largest clones take more than 6.5%. This sequence originates from a woman aged 30 to 39 who had recovered from COVID-19. The chain has TRBV12-5 and TRBJ2-2; tentative D call: TRBD2 (5 bases). The sequenced material came from peripheral blood. The CDR3 DNA follows: TGTGCTAGTGGTTTGTCTCCGGGAACCGGGGAGCTGTTTTTT. Translation gives CASGLSPGTGELFF. Supplemented by reference TRBV12-5 and TRBJ2-2, the full variable domain reads DARVTQTPRHKVTEMGQEVTMRCQPILGHNTVFWYRQTMMQGLELLAYFRNRAPLDDSGMPKDRFSAEMPDATLATLKIQPSEPRDSAVYFCASGLSPGTGELFFGEGSRLTVL.